This TCR beta chain is from a study of shared clonotypes between healthy human individuals. V was shortened by 1 base and J by 2 bases, with 12 bases between the two germline ends. This CDR3 has 15 amino acids. CDR1 is MNHNS and CDR2 is SASEGT in the germline V gene. TCRdb's copy holds only in-frame clones and misses some; the assay was immunoSEQ multiplex PCR. The sample consists of 1.5 million to 2.5 million clones, over 85% of them appearing once. Naivety among CD8 cells was defined by CD45RO negativity and positive CCR7 selection, thereby excluding terminally differentiated effector memory CD45RA+ cells.

The clonotype was recovered from a man aged 18 to 30 in good health. Input material: naive CD8+ T cells sorted from blood. The V gene is TRBV6-1, the J gene TRBJ2-7, with D maybe TRBD1 (7 bases). The CDR3: CASSEVRGAAYEQYF. CDR3 nucleotides: TGTGCCAGCAGTGAAGTCAGGGGGGCCGCCTACGAGCAGTACTTC.